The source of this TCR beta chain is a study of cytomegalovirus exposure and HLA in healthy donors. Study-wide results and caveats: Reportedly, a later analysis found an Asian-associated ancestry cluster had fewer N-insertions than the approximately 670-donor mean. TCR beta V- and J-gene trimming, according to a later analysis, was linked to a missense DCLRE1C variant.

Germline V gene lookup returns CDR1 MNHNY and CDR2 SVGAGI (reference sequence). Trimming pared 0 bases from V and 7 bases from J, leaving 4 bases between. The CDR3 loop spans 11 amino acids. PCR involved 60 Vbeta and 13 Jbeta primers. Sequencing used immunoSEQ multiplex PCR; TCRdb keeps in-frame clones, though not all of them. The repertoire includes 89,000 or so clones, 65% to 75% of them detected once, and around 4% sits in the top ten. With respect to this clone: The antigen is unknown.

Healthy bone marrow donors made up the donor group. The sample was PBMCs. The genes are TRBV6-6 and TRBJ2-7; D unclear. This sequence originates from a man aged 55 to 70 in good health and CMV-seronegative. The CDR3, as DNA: TGTGCCAGCAGTTACTCGAGAGAGCAGTACTTC. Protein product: CASSYSREQYF.